This TCR beta chain was captured in a study of siplizumab effects on memory and regulatory T cells. Overall study results and limits: Alloreactive sequences whose origin lay in unstimulated CD4+ memory cells were significantly reduced by siplizumab.

Sequencing used immunoSEQ multiplex PCR; TCRdb keeps in-frame clones, though not all of them. Counted here are approximately 60,000 clones, 79% occurring once; the ten biggest clones make up about 0.42%. This clone is deemed medium-sized (0.01 to 0.1%). The antigen is not known. The CDR3 covers 16 residues. The sequencing sample was made of memory CD4+ T cells sorted from blood. The source of this sequence is a human donor in good health. V usage is TRBV21-1 and J usage is TRBJ1-5; the D call TRBD1 from the table was never checked on the DNA. TRBV21-1 is flagged as a pseudogene. CDR3 sequence reads: CASRTGTHYSNQPQHF. The CDR3, as DNA: TGTGCCAGCAGAACCGGGACACATTATAGCAATCAGCCCCAGCATTTT.